This TCR beta chain was profiled in a study of blood T cells in healthy people across ages. Whole-study findings and limits: Percentage of naive T cells showed a strong correlation with TCR beta diversity. Diversity was higher, and naive CD4+ cells more numerous, in long-lived donors than in aged donors. The authors considered diversity estimates from one million T cells to be underestimates.

Next came a second PCR, run for roughly 6 to 11 cycles, which used a sample-barcoded 5' primer along with a J-beta primer mix. TCRdb passed the 5' RACE reads through MiXCR, listing each CDR3 protein once. The table has around 2 million distinct CDR3 sequences, roughly two fifths seen once. This clonotype occurred a few times. Its target is not known. This TCR was recovered from a human donor in good health. The sequenced sample consisted of blood.

CDR3 residues: CASGLDRVAYGYTF. CDR3 nucleotides: TGTGCCAGCGGTTTAGACAGGGTTGCCTATGGCTACACCTTC. This chain connects TRBV10-3 to TRBJ1-2, with TRBD1 matching 7 bases. V was clipped by 10 bases and J by 4 bases; unmatched bases: 12. CDR1 is ENHRY, CDR2 SYGVKD, per germline. CDR3 size: 14 residues.